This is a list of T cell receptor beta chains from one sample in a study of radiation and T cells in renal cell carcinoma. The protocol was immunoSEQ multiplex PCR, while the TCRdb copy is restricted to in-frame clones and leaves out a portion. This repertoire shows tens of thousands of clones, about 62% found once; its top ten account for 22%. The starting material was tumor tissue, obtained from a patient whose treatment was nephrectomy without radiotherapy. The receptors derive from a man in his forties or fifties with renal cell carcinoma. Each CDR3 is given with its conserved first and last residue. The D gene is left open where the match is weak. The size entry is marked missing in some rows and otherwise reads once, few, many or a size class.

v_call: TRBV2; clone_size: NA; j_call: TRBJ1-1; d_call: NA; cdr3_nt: TGTGCCAGCTTGGGGGCCCCCCGAGGTAGAGCTTTCTTT; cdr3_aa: CASLGAPRGRAFF
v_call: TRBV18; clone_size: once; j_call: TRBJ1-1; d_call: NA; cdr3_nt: TGTGCCAGCTCACCATCGGGACAAAGTAACACTGAAGCTTTCTTT; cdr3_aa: CASSPSGQSNTEAFF
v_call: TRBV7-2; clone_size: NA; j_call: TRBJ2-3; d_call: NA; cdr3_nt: TGTGCCAGCAGCTTAGGGCCGACTAGCACAGATACGCAGTATTTT; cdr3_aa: CASSLGPTSTDTQYF
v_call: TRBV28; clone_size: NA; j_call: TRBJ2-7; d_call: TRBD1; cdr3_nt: TGTGCCAGCAGGGAGACAGGGGGCTACGAGCAGTACTTC; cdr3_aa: CASRETGGYEQYF
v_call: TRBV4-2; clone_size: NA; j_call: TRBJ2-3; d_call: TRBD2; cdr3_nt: TGTGCCAGCAGCCAAGAGTTTAGCGGGGGGGCCACAGATACGCAGTATTTT; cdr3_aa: CASSQEFSGGATDTQYF
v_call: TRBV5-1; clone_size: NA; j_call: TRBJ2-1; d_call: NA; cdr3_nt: TGCGCCAGCAGCTTGGAAGGGGGAGGGAGGTACAATGAGCAGTTCTTC; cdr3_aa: CASSLEGGGRYNEQFF
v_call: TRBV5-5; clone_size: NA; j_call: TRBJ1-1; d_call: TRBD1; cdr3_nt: TGTGCCAGCAGCCGCTTGACAGGGGATGGTGAAGCTTTCTTT; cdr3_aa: CASSRLTGDGEAFF
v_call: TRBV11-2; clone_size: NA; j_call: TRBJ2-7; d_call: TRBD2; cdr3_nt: TGTGCCAGCAGATCGGGACTAGCGGGAGCTGGCGAGCAGTACTTC; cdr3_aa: CASRSGLAGAGEQYF
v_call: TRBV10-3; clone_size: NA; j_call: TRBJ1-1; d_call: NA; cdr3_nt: TGTGCCCAGAGAGGGGAGGGGGACACTGAAGCTTTCTTT; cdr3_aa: CAQRGEGDTEAFF
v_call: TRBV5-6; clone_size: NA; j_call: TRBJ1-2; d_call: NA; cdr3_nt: TGTGCCAGCAGCTTGCGGGGAGGCTATGGCTACACCTTC; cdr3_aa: CASSLRGGYGYTF
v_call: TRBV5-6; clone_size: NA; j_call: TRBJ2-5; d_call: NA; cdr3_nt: TGTGCCAGCAGCTTTGGAAGGTCTTGGGGGACCCAGTACTTC; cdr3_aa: CASSFGRSWGTQYF
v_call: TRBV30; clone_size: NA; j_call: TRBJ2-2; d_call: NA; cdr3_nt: TGTGCCTGGATTAGAGGGGAGGACACCGGGGAGCTGTTTTTT; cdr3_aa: CAWIRGEDTGELFF
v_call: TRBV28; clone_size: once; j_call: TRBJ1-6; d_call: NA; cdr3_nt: TGTGCCAGCAGTCTAAGGTCGGGGCGCAATTCACCCCTCCACTTT; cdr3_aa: CASSLRSGRNSPLHF
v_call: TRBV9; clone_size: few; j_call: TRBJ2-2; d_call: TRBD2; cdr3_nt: TGTGCCAGCAGCGTGCTAGCGGAGCCACGGACCGGGGAGCTGTTTTTT; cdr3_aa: CASSVLAEPRTGELFF
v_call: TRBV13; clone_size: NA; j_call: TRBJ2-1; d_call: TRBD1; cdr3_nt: TGTGCCAGCAGCATCAACAGGGGGGACAGCTCCTACAATGAGCAGTTCTTC; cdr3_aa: CASSINRGDSSYNEQFF
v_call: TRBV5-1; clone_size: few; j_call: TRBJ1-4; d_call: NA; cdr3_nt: TGCGCCAGCAGCTTGACGGCGAATAATGAAAAACTGTTTTTT; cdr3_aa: CASSLTANNEKLFF
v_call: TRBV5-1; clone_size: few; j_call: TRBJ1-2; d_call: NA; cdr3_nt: TGCGCCAGCAGTTTGAACGGTAACTATGGCTACACCTTC; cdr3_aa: CASSLNGNYGYTF
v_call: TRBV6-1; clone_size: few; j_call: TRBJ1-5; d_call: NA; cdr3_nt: TGTGCCAGCAGTGAATTGGGGAAGCAGCCCCAGCATTTT; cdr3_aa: CASSELGKQPQHF
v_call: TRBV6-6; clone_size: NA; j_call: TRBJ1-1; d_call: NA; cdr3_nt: TGTGCCAGCAGCCCGGGCCTGAACACTGAAGCTTTCTTT; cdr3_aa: CASSPGLNTEAFF
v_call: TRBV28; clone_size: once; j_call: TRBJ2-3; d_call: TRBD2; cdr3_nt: TGTGCCAGCAGTTTGGTATTAGCGGGAAGGGGCACAGATACGCAGTATTTT; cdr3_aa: CASSLVLAGRGTDTQYF
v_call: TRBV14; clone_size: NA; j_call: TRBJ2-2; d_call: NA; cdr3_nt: TGTGCCAGCAGCCCATCAAGTAGTCCCGGGTCATGGAACACCGGGGAGCTGTTTTTT; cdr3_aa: CASSPSSSPGSWNTGELFF
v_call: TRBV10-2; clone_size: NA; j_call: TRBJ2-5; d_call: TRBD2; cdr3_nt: TGCGCCAGCACTTCCACGGGGGGGCAGGAGACCCAGTACTTC; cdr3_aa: CASTSTGGQETQYF
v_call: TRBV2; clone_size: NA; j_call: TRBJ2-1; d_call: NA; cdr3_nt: TGTGCCAGCGGGGACGGGGCCTACAATGAGCAGTTCTTC; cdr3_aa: CASGDGAYNEQFF
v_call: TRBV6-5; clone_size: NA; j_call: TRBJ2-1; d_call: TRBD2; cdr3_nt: TGTGCCAGCAGTTACGCCGGGACTACGAACAATGAGCAGTTCTTC; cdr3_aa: CASSYAGTTNNEQFF
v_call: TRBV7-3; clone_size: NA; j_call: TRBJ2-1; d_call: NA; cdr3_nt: TGTGCCAGCAGCTTATCCGATTACAATGAGCAGTTCTTC; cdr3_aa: CASSLSDYNEQFF
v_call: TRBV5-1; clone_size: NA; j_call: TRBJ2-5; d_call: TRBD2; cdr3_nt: TGTGCCAGCAGCTTGAAGGGGAGGGATTATGAGACCCAGTACTTC; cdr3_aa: CASSLKGRDYETQYF
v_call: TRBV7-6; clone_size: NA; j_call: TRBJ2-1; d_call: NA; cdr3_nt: TGTGCCAGCAGCTTAGAGGTGAACGGGAACTACAATGAGCAGTTCTTC; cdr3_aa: CASSLEVNGNYNEQFF
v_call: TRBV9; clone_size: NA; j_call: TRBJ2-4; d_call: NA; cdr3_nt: TGTGCCAGCAGCGTAGAGGCTAGCGCGAAAAACATTCAGTACTTC; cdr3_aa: CASSVEASAKNIQYF
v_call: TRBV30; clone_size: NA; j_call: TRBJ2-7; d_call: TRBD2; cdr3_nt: TGTGCCTGGAGAGTTGCGGGAGGTGTGTACGAGCAGTACTTC; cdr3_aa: CAWRVAGGVYEQYF
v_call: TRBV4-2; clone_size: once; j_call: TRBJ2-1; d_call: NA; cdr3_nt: TGTGCCAGCAGCCAAGAAGAGGGGGGGAGCTACAATGAGCAGTTCTTC; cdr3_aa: CASSQEEGGSYNEQFF
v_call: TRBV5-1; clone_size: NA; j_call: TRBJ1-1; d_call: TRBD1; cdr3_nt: TGCGCCAGCAGCTGGGACAGTCCGAATGAAGCTTTCTTT; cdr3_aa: CASSWDSPNEAFF
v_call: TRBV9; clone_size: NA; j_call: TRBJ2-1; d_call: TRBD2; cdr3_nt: TGTGCCAGCAGCCCCATAGGACTAGCGGTGCCTAGCTCCTACAATGAGCAGTTCTTC; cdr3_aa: CASSPIGLAVPSSYNEQFF
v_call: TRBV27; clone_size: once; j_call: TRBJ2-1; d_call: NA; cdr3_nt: TGTGCCAGCAGTTTATCAGGGCATGAGCAGTTCTTC; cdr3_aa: CASSLSGHEQFF
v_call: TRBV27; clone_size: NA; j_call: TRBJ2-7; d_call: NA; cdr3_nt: TGTGCCAGCAGTTTAGGAGGGCTCGAGCAGTACTTC; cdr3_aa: CASSLGGLEQYF
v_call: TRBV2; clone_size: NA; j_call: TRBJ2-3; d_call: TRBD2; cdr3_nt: TGTGCCAGCAGTGAACTAGCGGGAGTTACAGATACGCAGTATTTT; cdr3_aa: CASSELAGVTDTQYF
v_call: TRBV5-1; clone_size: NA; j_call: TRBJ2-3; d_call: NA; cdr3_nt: TGCGCCAGCAGCTGGGCAGGCTCTACAGATACGCAGTATTTT; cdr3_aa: CASSWAGSTDTQYF
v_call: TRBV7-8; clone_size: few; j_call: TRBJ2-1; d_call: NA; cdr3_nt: TGTGCCAGCAGCTTAGCGTTGGATGAGCAGTTCTTC; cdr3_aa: CASSLALDEQFF
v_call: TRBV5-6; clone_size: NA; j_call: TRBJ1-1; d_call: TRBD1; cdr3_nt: TGTGCCAGCAGCTACTTAGACAGGGGGCCGAGGTTGAACACTGAAGCTTTCTTT; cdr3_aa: CASSYLDRGPRLNTEAFF
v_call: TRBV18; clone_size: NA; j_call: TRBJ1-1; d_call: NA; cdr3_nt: TGTGCCAGCTCACCAGGGGTGAGGAACACTGAAGCTTTCTTT; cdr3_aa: CASSPGVRNTEAFF
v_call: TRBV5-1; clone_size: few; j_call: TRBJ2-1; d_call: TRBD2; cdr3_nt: TGCGCCAGCAGCCCCGGGACTAGCTCCTACAATGAGCAGTTCTTC; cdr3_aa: CASSPGTSSYNEQFF
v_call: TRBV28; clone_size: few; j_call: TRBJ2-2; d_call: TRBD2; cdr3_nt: TGTGCCAGCAGACCTCGGACTAGCGGCTCCACCGGGGAGCTGTTTTTT; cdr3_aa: CASRPRTSGSTGELFF
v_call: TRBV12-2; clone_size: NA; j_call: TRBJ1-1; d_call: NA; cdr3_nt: TGTGCAAGTCGCTTAGCGTTGATCGCAGGGAGGACTGAAGCTTTCTTT; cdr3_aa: CASRLALIAGRTEAFF
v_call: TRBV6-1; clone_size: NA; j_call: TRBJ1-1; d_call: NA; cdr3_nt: TGTGCCAGCAGTGAGCGACAGGATAACACTGAAGCTTTCTTT; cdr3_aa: CASSERQDNTEAFF
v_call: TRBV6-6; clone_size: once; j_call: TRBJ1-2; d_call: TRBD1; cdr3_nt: TGTGCCAGCAGTCCCTCGGACAGGGTCGGCGGCTACACCTTC; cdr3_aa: CASSPSDRVGGYTF
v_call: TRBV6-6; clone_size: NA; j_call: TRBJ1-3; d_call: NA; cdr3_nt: TGTGCCAGCAGTTTCGTGGGCACCATATATTTT; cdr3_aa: CASSFVGTIYF
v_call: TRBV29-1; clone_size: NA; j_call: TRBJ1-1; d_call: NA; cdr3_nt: TGCAGCGTTGCTATCTCTGGGCGGACGATGAACACTGAAGCTTTCTTT; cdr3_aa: CSVAISGRTMNTEAFF
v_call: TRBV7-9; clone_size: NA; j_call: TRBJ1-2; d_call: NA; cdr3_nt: TGTGCCAGCAGCTTGGGCGAATTCTATGGCTACACCTTC; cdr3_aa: CASSLGEFYGYTF
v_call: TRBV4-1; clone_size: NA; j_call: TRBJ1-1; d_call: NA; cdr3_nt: TGCGCCAGCAGCCAAGGAGGGACCTACACTGAAGCTTTCTTT; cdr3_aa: CASSQGGTYTEAFF
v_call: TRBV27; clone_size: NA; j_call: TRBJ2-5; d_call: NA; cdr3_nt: TGTGCCAGCAGTTTAGATTGGGGCGCACGGGCCCAGTACTTC; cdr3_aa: CASSLDWGARAQYF
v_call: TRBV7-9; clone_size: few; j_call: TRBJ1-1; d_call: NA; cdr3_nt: TGTGCCAGCGGACTGACAGGACCGAACACTGAAGCTTTCTTT; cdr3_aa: CASGLTGPNTEAFF
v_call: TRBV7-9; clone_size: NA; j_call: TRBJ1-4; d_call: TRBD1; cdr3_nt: TGTGCCAGCAGCTTAGCGGGACAGGGGGTTTCTACTAACGAAAAACTGTTTTTT; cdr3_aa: CASSLAGQGVSTNEKLFF
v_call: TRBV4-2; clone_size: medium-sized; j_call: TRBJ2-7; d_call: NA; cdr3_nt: TGTGCCAGCAGCCCCGGGACGCCCTCCTACGAGCAGTACTTC; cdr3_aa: CASSPGTPSYEQYF
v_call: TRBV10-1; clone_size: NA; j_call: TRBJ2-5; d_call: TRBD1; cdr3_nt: TGCGCCACCTCAGGGGGCGTAGGATTGGAGACCCAGTACTTC; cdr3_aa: CATSGGVGLETQYF
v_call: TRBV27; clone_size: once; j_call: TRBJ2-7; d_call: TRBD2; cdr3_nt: TGTGCCAGCAGATACGGGACTAGCGGGAGTTACGAGCAGTACTTC; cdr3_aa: CASRYGTSGSYEQYF
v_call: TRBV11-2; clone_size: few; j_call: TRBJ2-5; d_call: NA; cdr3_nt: TGTGCCAGCAGCTTAGTTGCGGGCCACCAAGAGACCCAGTACTTC; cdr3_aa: CASSLVAGHQETQYF
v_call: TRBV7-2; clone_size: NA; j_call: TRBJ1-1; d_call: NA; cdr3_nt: TGTGCCAGCAGCACCCAAGGGGGGCTCGGAACTGAAGCTTTCTTT; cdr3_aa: CASSTQGGLGTEAFF
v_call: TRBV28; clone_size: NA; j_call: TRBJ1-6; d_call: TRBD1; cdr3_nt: TGTGCCAGCCAGAGTCAGGGGGCCCTTAATTCACCCCTCCACTTT; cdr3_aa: CASQSQGALNSPLHF
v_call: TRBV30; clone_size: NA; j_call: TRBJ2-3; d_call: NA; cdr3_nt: TGTGCCTGGAGTCTCCCTGGCACCACGCAGTATTTT; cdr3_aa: CAWSLPGTTQYF